This T cell receptor beta chain was profiled in a study of cytomegalovirus exposure and HLA in healthy donors. Whole-study results and caveats: Relative to equally common others, HLA-associated TCR beta chains showed greater clonal expansion in a later analysis. Three CMV-associated chains were confirmed in vitro to be specific for CMV antigens. TRBV6-2, TRBV6-3 and other indistinguishable V segments were excluded. The availability of immune exposure information extended only to CMV serostatus.

PCR amplification relied on 60 Vbeta primers (plus 13 Jbeta primers). Measured with immunoSEQ multiplex PCR; TCRdb has only the in-frame clones, and not every one. The sample has 150,000 or so clones, around 9.7% seen once. The junction had 20 bases not matched to a gene; V was cut back by 6 bases and J by 0 bases. The CDR3 has 19 residues. The V gene's germline CDR1 is MDHEN and CDR2 SYDVKM. Comments on this clone: Its antigen is unidentified.

The sample was PBMCs. This clonotype originated in a man aged 50 to 59 in good health and CMV-seronegative. The chain employs TRBV28 and TRBJ2-7; 7 nucleotides align to TRBD1. CDR3 in DNA: TGTGCCAGCAGCATGTCCCGGACAGGCATGAACCAGATCTCCTACGAGCAGTACTTC. Its protein product is CASSMSRTGMNQISYEQYF.